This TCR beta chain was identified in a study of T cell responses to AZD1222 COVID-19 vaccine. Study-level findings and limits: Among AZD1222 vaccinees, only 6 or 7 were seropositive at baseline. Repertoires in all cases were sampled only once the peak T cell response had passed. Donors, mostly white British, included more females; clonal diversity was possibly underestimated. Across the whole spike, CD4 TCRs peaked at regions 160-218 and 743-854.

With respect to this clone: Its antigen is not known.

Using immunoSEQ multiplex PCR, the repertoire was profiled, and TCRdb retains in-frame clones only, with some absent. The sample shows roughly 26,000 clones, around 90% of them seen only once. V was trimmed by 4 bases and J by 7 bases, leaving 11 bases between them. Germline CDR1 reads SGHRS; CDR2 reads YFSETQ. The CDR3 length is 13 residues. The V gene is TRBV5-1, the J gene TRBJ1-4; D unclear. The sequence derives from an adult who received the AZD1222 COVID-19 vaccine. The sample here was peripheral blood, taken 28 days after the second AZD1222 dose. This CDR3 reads CASSPSGGEKLFF. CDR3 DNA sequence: TGCGCCAGCAGCCCCTCGGGAGGTGAAAAACTGTTTTTT.